This T cell receptor beta chain was sequenced for a study of cytomegalovirus exposure and HLA in healthy donors. Findings and limits, study-wide: Earlier analysis looked at TCR beta V segments, and most were productive about 87% or about 30% of the time.

The V and J ends lost 2 bases and 3 bases respectively, with 17 bases between them. Germline V gives CDR1 SGHVT, CDR2 SQSDAQ. This CDR3 has 17 amino acids. Remarks on this clone: Its antigen remains unidentified.

Primers: 60 Vbeta forward and 13 Jbeta reverse. Using immunoSEQ multiplex PCR, the repertoire was profiled, and TCRdb retains in-frame clones only, with some absent. The sample has 100,000 to 150,000 clones; 75% are singletons. This receptor was taken from a woman in her forties or fifties in good health and CMV-seronegative. The chain is built from TRBV7-4 and TRBJ2-1; maybe TRBD2 (6 bases). The sequenced material came from PBMCs. The CDR3, as DNA: TGTGCCAGCAGCTTACTCCTACTAGCAGTTTACTACAATGAGCAGTTCTTC. It encodes CASSLLLLAVYYNEQFF.